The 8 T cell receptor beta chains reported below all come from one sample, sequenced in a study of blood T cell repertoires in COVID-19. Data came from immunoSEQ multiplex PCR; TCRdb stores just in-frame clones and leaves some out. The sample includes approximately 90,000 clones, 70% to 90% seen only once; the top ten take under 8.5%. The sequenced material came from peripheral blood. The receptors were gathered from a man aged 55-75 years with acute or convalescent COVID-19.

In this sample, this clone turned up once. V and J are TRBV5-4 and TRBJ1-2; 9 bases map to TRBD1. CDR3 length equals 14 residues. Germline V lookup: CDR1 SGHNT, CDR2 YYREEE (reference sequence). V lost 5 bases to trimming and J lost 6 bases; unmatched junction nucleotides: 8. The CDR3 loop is CASRAQGTGNGYTF. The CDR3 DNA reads TGTGCCAGCAGGGCCCAAGGGACAGGGAATGGCTACACCTTC.

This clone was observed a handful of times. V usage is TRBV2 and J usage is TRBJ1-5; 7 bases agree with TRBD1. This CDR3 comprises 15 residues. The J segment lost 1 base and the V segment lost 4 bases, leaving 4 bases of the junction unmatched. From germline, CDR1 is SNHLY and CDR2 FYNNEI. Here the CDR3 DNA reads TGTGCCAGCAGTGTTCAGGGGGAGAGCAATCAGCCCCAGCATTTT. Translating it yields CASSVQGESNQPQHF.

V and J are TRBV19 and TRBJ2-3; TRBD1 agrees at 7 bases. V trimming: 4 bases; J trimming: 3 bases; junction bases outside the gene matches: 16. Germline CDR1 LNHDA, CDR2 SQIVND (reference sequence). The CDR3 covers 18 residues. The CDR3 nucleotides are TGTGCCAGTAGTACTCGGACTGGGGCAGGGGGTGGGACAGATACGCAGTATTTT. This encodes CASSTRTGAGGGTDTQYF. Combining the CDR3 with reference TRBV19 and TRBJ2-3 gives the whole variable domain DGGITQSPKYLFRKEGQNVTLSCEQNLNHDAMYWYRQDPGQGLRLIYYSQIVNDFQKGDIAEGYSVSREKKESFPLTVTSAQKNPTAFYLCASSTRTGAGGGTDTQYFGPGTRLTVL.

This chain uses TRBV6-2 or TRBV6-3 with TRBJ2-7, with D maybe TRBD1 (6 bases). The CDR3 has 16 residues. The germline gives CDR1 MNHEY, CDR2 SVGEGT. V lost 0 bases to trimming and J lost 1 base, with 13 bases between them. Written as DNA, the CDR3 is TGTGCCAGCAGTTACTCGACGACAGGTTCGTCCTACGAGCAGTACTTC. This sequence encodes CASSYSTTGSSYEQYF.

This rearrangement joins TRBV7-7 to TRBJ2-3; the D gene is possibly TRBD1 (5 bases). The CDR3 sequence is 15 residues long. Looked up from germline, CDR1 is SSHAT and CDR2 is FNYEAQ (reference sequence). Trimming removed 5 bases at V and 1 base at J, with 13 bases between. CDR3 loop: CASSPITTGTDTQYF. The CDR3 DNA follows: TGTGCCAGCAGCCCTATTACGACAGGCACAGATACGCAGTATTTT.

CDR3 residues: CASSVGGAYTGELFF. CDR3 sequence (DNA): TGTGCCAGCAGCGTAGGAGGAGCTTACACCGGGGAGCTGTTTTTT. The chain uses TRBV9 and TRBJ2-2, with no clear D. Germline CDR1 and CDR2: SGDLS and YYNGEE. The CDR3 is 15 amino acids. V was cut by 0 bases and J by 3 bases, with 9 bases left in between.

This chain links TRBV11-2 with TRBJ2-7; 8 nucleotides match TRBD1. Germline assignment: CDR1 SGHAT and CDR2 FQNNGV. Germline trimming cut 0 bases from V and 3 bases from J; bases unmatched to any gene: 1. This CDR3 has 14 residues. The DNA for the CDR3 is TGTGCCAGCAGCTTAGAGGGACAGGTCTACGAGCAGTACTTC. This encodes CASSLEGQVYEQYF.

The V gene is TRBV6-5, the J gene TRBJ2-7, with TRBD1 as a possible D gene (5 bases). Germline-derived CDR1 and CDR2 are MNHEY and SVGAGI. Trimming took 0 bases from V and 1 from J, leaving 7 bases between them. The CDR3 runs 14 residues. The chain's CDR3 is CASSYSPGSYEQYF. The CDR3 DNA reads TGTGCCAGCAGTTACTCGCCAGGGTCCTACGAGCAGTACTTC.